These 16 T cell receptor beta chains originate from one sample sequenced in a study of T cell responses to AZD1222 COVID-19 vaccine. Generated by immunoSEQ multiplex PCR, the TCRdb table keeps only in-frame clones and is missing some. The sample shows about 150,000 clones, 90% to 95% of them seen only once. The source material was peripheral blood, sampled on day 0 of AZD1222 vaccination. Source of these receptors: an adult in good health.

CDR3 in amino acids: CAISETQGATGYTF. The CDR3, as DNA: TGTGCCATCAGTGAGACCCAGGGGGCGACTGGCTACACCTTC. V gene TRBV10-3 combines with J gene TRBJ1-2; TRBD1 agrees at 8 bases. This CDR3 spans 14 amino acids. The germline V gene has CDR1 ENHRY and CDR2 SYGVKD. J gave up 7 bases and V 2 bases, and 6 bases lay outside the gene matches.

The chain links TRBV3-1 (or the pseudogene TRBV3-2) to TRBJ1-5; 10 positions agree with TRBD1. Germline-derived CDR1 and CDR2 are LGHDT and YNNKEL (reference sequence). V dropped 1 base and J dropped 5; count of bases not matched to a gene: 2. CDR3 length equals 15 residues. The DNA for the CDR3 is TGTGCCAGCAGCCAAGGTGGGACAGGGGATCAGCCCCAGCATTTT. Translation: CASSQGGTGDQPQHF.

The chain recombines TRBV6-5 with TRBJ2-3, with TRBD1 matching 10 bases. Germline CDR1 is MNHEY and CDR2 is SVGAGI. J gave up 5 bases and V 2 bases, and 4 bases lay outside the gene matches. There are 15 residues in the CDR3. The CDR3 here is CASSYGQGERDTQYF. The CDR3 region has the DNA TGTGCCAGCAGTTACGGACAGGGGGAACGAGATACGCAGTATTTT.

The J gene is TRBJ2-5, the V gene TRBV11-2; D call uncertain. The CDR3 runs 13 residues. The germline gives CDR1 SGHAT, CDR2 FQNNGV. Deletions cut 1 base from V and 2 bases from J, with 5 bases between. The CDR3 loop is CASSLGPQETQYF. The CDR3, as DNA: TGTGCCAGCAGCTTAGGCCCGCAAGAGACCCAGTACTTC.

The J gene is TRBJ1-5, the V gene TRBV6-2 or TRBV6-3, with D possibly being TRBD1 (6 bases). The V gene lost 2 bases and the J gene lost 3 bases, with 11 bases spanning the gap. Germline values: CDR1 MNHEY, CDR2 SVGEGT. This CDR3 spans 15 amino acids. CDR3 DNA: TGTGCCAGCAGTTACGGGGCAGGGGTCAATCAGCCCCAGCATTTT. Its protein is CASSYGAGVNQPQHF.

The CDR3 nucleotides read TGTGCCAGCAGTTTAACAGGGGGTACTGAAGCTTTCTTT. Protein sequence: CASSLTGGTEAFF. The V gene is TRBV2, the J gene TRBJ1-1, with 8 bases fitting TRBD1. Germline-derived CDR1 and CDR2 are SNHLY and FYNNEI. The CDR3 runs to 13 residues. V lost 5 bases, J lost 5 bases, and 4 bases stayed unmatched.

This chain joins TRBV6-5 and TRBJ2-7, with D possibly matching TRBD2 (6 bases). CDR1 and CDR2 (germline): MNHEY, SVGAGI. The germline V and J ends were trimmed by 6 bases and 3 bases, with 18 bases remaining between them. The CDR3 is 15 amino acids. For the CDR3, the DNA is TGTGCCAGCAGCCCGGGTTTAGCGGCACACTACGAGCAGTACGTC. Its translation is CASSPGLAAHYEQYV.

CDR3 coding DNA: TGCGCCAGCAGCTTCGGTCAGGGAGGGGAAAAACTGTTTTTT. This sequence encodes CASSFGQGGEKLFF. This chain connects TRBV5-1 to TRBJ1-4, with D tentatively TRBD1 (5 bases). This CDR3 has 14 residues. Germline V gene lookup returns CDR1 SGHRS and CDR2 YFSETQ. Trimming removed 2 bases from V and 8 bases from J, with 13 bases in between.

This chain links TRBV4-1 with TRBJ2-1; D perhaps matches TRBD1 (6 bases). This CDR3 region has 12 residues. V lost 4 bases to trimming and J lost 10 bases, with 11 bases between them. Per the germline V gene, CDR1 is MGHRA and CDR2 is YSYEKL. The CDR3 loop is CASSPRQGEQFF. CDR3 sequence (DNA): TGCGCCAGCAGCCCCCGCCAGGGGGAGCAGTTCTTC.

CDR3 amino acids: CASRSTSFGRNDNEQFF. The CDR3 DNA is TGCGCCAGCAGGTCCACCTCCTTTGGCCGTAACGACAATGAGCAGTTCTTC. This sequence joins TRBV5-1 and TRBJ2-1; the D is unclear. There are 17 residues in the CDR3. The V end was cut by 5 bases, the J end by 5 bases, with 23 bases between. Per germline, CDR1 SGHRS and CDR2 YFSETQ.

V is TRBV10-3 and J is TRBJ1-5; TRBD1 might be the D (5 bases). This CDR3 is 17 amino acids long. Germline V gene lookup returns CDR1 ENHRY and CDR2 SYGVKD. V lost 1 base and J lost 0, with 13 bases in between. In DNA form, the CDR3 reads TGTGCCATCAGTGAGTTTGAGGGCAGGGATAGCAATCAGCCCCAGCATTTT. Its protein is CAISEFEGRDSNQPQHF.

This chain links TRBV6-5 with TRBJ2-1; D is possibly TRBD1 (6 bases). The CDR3 is 15 amino acids. The V end was cut by 2 bases, the J end by 6 bases, with 14 bases between. The V gene's germline CDR1 is MNHEY and CDR2 SVGAGI. CDR3 protein: CASSYAPLGGNEQFF. Here the CDR3 DNA reads TGTGCCAGCAGTTACGCACCCTTAGGGGGCAATGAGCAGTTCTTC.

This chain joins TRBV9 and TRBJ1-1; D ambiguous. This CDR3 region has 16 residues. Germline lookup yields CDR1 SGDLS and CDR2 YYNGEE. Trimming removed 3 bases from V and 2 bases from J, with 17 bases in between. The CDR3 bases are TGTGCCAGCAGCGCCGGACTAAACGGACTAAACACTGAAGCTTTCTTT. This codes for CASSAGLNGLNTEAFF.

J is TRBJ2-2 and V is TRBV12-3 or TRBV12-4; the D is unclear. This CDR3 is built from 13 residues. Trimming took 5 bases from V and 5 from J, leaving 9 bases between them. The CDR3 is CASSPTRTGELFF. DNA of the CDR3: TGTGCCAGCAGTCCGACACGGACCGGGGAGCTGTTTTTT.

The chain recombines TRBV9 with TRBJ1-5; no reliable D call. Looked up from germline, CDR1 is SGDLS and CDR2 is YYNGEE. The CDR3 sequence is 15 residues long. V lost 4 bases, J lost 0 bases, and 11 bases lay in between. CDR3 sequence: CASSPDGYSNQPQHF. The CDR3 nucleotides read TGTGCCAGCAGCCCCGACGGTTATAGCAATCAGCCCCAGCATTTT.

In its sample, this clone was seen a few times. The chain joins TRBV6-5 to TRBJ2-7; tentatively, D is TRBD1 (6 bases). CDR1 MNHEY and CDR2 SVGAGI come from the germline V gene. There are 14 residues in the CDR3. Trimming left V 6 bases short and J 11 bases short, with 23 bases between. CDR3 nucleotide sequence: TGTGCCAGCAGCGCCTCGTTTGGGGGCGGGTTGGAGTACGTC. Translated: CASSASFGGGLEYV.